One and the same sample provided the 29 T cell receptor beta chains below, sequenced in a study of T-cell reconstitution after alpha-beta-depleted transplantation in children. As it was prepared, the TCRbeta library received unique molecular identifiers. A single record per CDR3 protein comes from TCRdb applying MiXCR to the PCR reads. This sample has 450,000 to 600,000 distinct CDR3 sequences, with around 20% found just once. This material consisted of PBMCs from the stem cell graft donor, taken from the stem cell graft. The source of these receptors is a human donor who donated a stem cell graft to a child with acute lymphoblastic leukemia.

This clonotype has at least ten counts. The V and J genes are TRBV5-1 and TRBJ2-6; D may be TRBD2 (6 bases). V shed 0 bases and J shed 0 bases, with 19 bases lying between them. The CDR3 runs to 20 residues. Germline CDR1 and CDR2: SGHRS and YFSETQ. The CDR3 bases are TGCGCCAGCAGCTTGGACCTACTGAGCGGGCCCTTCTCTGGGGCCAACGTCCTGACTTTC. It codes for CASSLDLLSGPFSGANVLTF.

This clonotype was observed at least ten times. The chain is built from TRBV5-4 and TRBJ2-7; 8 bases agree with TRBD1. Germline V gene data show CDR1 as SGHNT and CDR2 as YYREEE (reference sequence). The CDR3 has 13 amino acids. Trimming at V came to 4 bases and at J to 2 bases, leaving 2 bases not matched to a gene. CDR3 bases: TGTGCCAGCAGCCCGACAGGGGCCTACGAGCAGTACTTC. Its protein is CASSPTGAYEQYF.

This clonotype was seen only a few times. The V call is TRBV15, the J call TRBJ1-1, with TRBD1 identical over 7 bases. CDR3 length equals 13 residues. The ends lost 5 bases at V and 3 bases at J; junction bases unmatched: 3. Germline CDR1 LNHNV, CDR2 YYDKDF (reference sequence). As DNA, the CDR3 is TGTGCCACCAGCGTGGGACAGTACACTGAAGCTTTCTTT. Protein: CATSVGQYTEAFF. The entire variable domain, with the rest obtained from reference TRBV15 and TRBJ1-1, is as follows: DAMVIQNPRYQVTQFGKPVTLSCSQTLNHNVMYWYQQKSSQAPKLLFHYYDKDFNNEADTPDNFQSRRPNTSFCFLDIRSPGLGDTAMYLCATSVGQYTEAFFGQGTRLTVV.

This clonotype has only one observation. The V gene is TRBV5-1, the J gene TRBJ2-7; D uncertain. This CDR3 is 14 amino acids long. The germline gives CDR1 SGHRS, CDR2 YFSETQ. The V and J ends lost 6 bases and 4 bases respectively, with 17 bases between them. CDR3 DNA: TGCGCCAGCACTCCGGCGCCTCCCTCATACGAGCAGTACTTC. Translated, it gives CASTPAPPSYEQYF. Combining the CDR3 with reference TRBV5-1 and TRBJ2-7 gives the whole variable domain KAGVTQTPRYLIKTRGQQVTLSCSPISGHRSVSWYQQTPGQGLQFLFEYFSETQRNKGNFPGRFSGRQFSNSRSEMNVSTLELGDSALYLCASTPAPPSYEQYFGPGTRLTVT.

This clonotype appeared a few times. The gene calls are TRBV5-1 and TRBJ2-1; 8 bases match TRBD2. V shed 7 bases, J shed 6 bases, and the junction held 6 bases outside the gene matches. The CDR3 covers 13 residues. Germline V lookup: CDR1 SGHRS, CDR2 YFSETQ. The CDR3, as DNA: TGCGCCAGCTGGGGCGGGAGGATCAATGAGCAGTTCTTC. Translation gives CASWGGRINEQFF.

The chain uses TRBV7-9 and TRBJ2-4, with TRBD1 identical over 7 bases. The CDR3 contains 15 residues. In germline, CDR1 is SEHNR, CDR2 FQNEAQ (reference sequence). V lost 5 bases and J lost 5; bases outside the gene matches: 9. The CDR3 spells CASSKTGYGENIQYF. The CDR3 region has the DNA TGTGCCAGCAGCAAGACAGGGTATGGGGAAAACATTCAGTACTTC. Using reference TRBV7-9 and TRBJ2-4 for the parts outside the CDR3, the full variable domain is DTGVSQNPRHKITKRGQNVTFRCDPISEHNRLYWYRQTLGQGPEFLTYFQNEAQLEKSRLLSDRFSAERPKGSFSTLEIQRTEQGDSAMYLCASSKTGYGENIQYFGAGTRLSVL.

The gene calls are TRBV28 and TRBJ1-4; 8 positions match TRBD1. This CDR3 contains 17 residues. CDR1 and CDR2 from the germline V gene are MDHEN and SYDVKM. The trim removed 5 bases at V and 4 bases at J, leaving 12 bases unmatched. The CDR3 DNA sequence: TGTGCCAGCAGTGCCCTCGCCGACAGGGGTCATAATGAAAAACTGTTTTTT. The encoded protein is CASSALADRGHNEKLFF.

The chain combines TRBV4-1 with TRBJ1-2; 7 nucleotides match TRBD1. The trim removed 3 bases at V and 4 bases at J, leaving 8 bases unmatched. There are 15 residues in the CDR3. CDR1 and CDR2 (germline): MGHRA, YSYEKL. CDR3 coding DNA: TGCGCCAGCAGCCACCTGCCGACAGGGACCTATGGCTACACCTTC. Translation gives CASSHLPTGTYGYTF.

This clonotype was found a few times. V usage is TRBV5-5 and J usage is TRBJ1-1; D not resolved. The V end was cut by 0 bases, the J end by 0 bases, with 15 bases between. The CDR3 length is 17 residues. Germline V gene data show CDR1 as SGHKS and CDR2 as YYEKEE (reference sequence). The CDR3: CASSLGLSEILNTEAFF. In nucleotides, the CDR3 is TGTGCCAGCAGCTTGGGATTGTCAGAGATCTTGAACACTGAAGCTTTCTTT.

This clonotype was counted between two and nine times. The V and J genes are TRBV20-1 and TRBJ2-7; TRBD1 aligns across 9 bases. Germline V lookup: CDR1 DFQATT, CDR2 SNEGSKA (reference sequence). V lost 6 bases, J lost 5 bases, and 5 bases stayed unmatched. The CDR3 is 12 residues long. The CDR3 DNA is TGCAGTGCCAGGGACAGGGTCAACGAGCAGTACTTC. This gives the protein CSARDRVNEQYF.

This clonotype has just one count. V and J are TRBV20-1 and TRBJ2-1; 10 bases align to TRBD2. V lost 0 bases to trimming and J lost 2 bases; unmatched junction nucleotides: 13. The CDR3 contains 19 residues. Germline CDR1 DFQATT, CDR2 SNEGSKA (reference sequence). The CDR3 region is CSARDPYLVLAGPYNEQFF. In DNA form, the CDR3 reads TGCAGTGCTAGAGATCCCTACCTAGTACTAGCGGGACCCTACAATGAGCAGTTCTTC.

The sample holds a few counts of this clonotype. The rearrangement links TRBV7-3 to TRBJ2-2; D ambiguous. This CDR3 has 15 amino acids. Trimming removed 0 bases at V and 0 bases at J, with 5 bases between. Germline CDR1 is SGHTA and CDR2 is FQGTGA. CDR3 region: CASSLTYPNTGELFF. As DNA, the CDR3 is TGTGCCAGCAGCTTAACGTATCCGAACACCGGGGAGCTGTTTTTT.

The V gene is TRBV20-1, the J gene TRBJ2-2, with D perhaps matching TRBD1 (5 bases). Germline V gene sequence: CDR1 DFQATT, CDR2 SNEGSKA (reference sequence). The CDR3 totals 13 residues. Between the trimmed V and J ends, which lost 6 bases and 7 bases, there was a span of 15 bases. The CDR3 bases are TGCAGTGCCAAAAGGGGTGGATACGGGGAGCTGTTTTTT. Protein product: CSAKRGGYGELFF.

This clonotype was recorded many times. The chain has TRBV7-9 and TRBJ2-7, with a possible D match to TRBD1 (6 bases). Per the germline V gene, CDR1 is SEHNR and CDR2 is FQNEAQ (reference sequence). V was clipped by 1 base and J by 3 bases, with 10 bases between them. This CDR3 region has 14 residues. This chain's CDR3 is CASSLVDRNYEQYF. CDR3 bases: TGTGCCAGCAGCTTAGTGGACAGAAACTACGAGCAGTACTTC.

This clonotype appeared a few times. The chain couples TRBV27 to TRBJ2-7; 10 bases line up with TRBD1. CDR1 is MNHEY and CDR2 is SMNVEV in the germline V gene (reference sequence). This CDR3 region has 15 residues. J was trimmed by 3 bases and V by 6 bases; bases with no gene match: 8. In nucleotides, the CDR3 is TGTGCCAGCAGCCGCCCGGGACAGGGGCGCTACGAGCAGTACTTC. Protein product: CASSRPGQGRYEQYF.

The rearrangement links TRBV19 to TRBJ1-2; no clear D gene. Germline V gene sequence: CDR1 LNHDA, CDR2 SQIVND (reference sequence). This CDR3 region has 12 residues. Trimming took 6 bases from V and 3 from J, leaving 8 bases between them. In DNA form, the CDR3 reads TGTGCCAGTAGCGACGGATACTATGGCTACACCTTC. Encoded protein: CASSDGYYGYTF.

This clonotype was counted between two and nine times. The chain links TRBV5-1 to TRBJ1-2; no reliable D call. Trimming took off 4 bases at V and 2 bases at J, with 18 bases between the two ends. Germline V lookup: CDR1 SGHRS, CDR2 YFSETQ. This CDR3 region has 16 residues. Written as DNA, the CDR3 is TGCGCCAGCAGCCCTTCCGGACGTTGGACCAACTATGGCTACACCTTC. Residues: CASSPSGRWTNYGYTF.

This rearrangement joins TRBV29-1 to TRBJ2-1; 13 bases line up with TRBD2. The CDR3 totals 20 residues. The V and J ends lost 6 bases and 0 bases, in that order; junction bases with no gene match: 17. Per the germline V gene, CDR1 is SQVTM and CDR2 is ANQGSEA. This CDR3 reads CSVKRAETSGRTRSYNEQFF. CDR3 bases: TGCAGCGTCAAGCGGGCGGAGACTAGCGGGAGGACTCGCTCCTACAATGAGCAGTTCTTC.

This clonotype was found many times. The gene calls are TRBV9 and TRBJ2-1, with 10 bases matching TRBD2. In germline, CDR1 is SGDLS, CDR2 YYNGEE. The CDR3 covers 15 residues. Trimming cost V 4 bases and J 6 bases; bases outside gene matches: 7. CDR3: CASSISGRHGNEQFF. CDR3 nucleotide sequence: TGTGCCAGCAGCATTAGCGGGAGGCATGGCAATGAGCAGTTCTTC.

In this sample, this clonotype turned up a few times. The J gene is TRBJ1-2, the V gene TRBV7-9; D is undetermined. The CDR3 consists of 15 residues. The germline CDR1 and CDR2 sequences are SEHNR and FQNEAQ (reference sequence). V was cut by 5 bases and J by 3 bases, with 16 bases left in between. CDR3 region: CASSQTPLPDYGYTF. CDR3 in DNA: TGTGCCAGCAGCCAAACCCCGCTGCCCGACTATGGCTACACCTTC.

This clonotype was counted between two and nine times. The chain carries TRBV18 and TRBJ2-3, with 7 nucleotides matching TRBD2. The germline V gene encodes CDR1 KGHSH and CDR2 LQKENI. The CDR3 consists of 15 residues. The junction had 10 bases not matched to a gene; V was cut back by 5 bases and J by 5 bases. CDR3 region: CASSSAGAGGDTQYF. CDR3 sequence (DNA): TGTGCCAGCTCATCGGCGGGAGCCGGTGGAGATACGCAGTATTTT.

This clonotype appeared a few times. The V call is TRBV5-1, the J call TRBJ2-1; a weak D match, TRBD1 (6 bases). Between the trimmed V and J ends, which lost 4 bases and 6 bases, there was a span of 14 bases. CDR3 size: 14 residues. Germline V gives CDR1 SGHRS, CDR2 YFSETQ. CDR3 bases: TGCGCCAGCAGCCTCCTTACAGGGATCAATGAGCAGTTCTTC. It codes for CASSLLTGINEQFF.

In nucleotides, the CDR3 is TGTGCCAGCAGCCAATCAACTCAGCCCCAGCATTTT. This translates into CASSQSTQPQHF. This chain uses TRBV3-1 with TRBJ1-5, with no clear D. This CDR3 has 12 residues. Looked up from germline, CDR1 is LGHDT and CDR2 is YNNKEL (reference sequence). Trimming pared 2 bases from V and 6 bases from J, leaving 5 bases between.

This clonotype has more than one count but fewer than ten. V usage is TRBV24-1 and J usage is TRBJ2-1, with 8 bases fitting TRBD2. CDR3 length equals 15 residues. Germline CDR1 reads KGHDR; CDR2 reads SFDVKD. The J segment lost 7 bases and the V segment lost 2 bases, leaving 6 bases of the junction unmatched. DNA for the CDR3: TGTGCCACCAGTGATTCGGGACTAGATCTAAATGAGCAGTTCTTC. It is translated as CATSDSGLDLNEQFF.

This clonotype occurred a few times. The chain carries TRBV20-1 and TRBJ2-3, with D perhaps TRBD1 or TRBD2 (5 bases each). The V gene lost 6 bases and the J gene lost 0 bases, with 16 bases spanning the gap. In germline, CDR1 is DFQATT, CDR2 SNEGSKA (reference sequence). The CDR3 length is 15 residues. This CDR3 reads CSAPLRETSTDTQYF. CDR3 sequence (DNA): TGCAGTGCCCCCCTCAGGGAGACTAGCACAGATACGCAGTATTTT.

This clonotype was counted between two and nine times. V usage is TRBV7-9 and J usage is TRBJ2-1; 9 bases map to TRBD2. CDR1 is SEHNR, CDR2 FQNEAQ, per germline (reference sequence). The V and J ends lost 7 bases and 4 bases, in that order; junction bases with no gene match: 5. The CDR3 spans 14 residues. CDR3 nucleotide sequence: TGTGCCAGCAATAAGCTAGCGGGATACAATGAGCAGTTCTTC. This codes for CASNKLAGYNEQFF.

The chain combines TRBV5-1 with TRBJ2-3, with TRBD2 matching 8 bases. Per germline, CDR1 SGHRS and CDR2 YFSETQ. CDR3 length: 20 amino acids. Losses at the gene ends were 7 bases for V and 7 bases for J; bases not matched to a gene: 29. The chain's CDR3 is CASGSSALTSGRFQPNTQYF. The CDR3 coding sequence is TGCGCCAGCGGCTCCTCAGCCCTCACGAGCGGGAGATTCCAACCGAATACGCAGTATTTT.

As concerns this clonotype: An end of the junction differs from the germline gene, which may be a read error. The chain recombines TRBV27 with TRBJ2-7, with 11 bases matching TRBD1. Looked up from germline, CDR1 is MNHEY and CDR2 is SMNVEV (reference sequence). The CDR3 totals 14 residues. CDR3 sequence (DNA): TGTGCCAGCGGGTTCGGGACAGGGGGGTACGAGCAGCACTTC. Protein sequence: CASGFGTGGYEQHF.

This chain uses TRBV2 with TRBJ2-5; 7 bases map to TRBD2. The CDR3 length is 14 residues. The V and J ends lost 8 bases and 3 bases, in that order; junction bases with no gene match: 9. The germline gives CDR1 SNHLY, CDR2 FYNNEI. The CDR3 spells CASFSGGAKETQYF. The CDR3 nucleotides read TGTGCCAGCTTTTCGGGAGGAGCAAAAGAGACCCAGTACTTC.